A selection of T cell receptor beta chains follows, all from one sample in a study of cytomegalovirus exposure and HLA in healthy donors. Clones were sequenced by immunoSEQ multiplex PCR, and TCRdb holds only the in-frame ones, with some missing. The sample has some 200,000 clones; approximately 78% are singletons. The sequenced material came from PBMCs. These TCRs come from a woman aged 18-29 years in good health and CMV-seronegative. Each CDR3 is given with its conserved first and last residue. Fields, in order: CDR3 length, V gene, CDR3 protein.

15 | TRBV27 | CASSFGGSSYNEQFF
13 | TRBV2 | CASRERRNTEAFF
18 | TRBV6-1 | CASSESYPDRGMNTEAFF
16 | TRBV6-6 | CASRTRGGSDQETQYF
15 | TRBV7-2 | CASRLGQSNTGELFF
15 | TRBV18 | CASSPRGTGNEKLFF
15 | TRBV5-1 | CASRALREGLHEQYF
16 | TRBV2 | CASSDPLRGATYEQYF
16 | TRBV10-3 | CAISGPGLAGAGELFF
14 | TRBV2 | CASSWTGVGGEQYF